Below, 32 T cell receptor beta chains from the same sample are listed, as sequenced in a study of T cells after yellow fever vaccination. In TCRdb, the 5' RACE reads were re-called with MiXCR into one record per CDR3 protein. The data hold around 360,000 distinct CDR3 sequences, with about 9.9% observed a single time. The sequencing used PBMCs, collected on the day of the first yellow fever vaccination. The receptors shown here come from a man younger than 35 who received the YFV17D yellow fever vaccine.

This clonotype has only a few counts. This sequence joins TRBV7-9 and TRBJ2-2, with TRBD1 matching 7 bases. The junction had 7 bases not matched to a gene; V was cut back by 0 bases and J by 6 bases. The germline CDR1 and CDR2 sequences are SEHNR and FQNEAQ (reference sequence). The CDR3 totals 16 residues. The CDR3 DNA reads TGTGCCAGCAGCTTAGCTAGGACAGGCGGCGCCGGGGAGCTGTTTTTT. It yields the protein CASSLARTGGAGELFF.

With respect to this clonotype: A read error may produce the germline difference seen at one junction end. CDR3 amino acids: CAISIGPNTEAFF. The CDR3 bases are TGTGCCATCAGCATTGGCCCGAACACTGAAGCTTTCTTT. The rearrangement uses TRBV5-4 and TRBJ1-1; D ambiguous. CDR3 length: 13 residues. Per germline, CDR1 SGHNT and CDR2 YYREEE (reference sequence). The full variable domain, in which reference TRBV5-4 and TRBJ1-1 provide the parts outside the CDR3, is ETGVTQSPTHLIKTRGQQVTLRCSSQSGHNTVSWYQQALGQGPQFIFQYYREEENGRGNFPPRFSGLQFPNYSSELNVNALELDDSALYLCAISIGPNTEAFFGQGTRLTVV.

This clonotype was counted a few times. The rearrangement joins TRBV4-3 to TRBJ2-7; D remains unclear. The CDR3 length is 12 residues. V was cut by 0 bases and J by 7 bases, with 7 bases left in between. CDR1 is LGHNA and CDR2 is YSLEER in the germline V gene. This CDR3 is CASSQEGREQYF. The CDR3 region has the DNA TGCGCCAGCAGCCAAGAAGGACGGGAGCAGTACTTC.

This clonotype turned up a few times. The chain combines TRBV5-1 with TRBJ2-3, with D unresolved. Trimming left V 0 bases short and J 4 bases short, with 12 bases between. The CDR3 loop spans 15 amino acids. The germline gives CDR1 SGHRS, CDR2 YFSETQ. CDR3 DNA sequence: TGCGCCAGCAGCTTGGGGTTTAGTAGGGCAGATACGCAGTATTTT. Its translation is CASSLGFSRADTQYF. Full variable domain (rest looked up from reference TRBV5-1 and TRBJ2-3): KAGVTQTPRYLIKTRGQQVTLSCSPISGHRSVSWYQQTPGQGLQFLFEYFSETQRNKGNFPGRFSGRQFSNSRSEMNVSTLELGDSALYLCASSLGFSRADTQYFGPGTRLTVL.

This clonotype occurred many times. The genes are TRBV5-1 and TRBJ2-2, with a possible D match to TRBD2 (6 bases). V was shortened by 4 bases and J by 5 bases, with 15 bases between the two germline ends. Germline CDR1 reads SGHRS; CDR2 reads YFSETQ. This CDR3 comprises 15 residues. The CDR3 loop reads CASSLRRDGTGELFF. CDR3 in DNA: TGCGCCAGCAGCCTAAGGAGGGATGGTACCGGGGAGCTGTTTTTT.

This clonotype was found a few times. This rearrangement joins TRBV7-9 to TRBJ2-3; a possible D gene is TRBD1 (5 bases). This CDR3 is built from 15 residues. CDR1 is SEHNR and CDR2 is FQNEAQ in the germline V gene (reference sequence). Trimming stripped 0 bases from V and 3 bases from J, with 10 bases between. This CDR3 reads CASSLAGLRTDTQYF. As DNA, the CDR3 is TGTGCCAGCAGCTTAGCGGGGCTTAGGACAGATACGCAGTATTTT.

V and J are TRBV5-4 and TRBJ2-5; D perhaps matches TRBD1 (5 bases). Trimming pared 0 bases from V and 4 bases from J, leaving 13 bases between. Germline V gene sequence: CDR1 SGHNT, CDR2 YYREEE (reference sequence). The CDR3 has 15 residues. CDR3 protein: CASSLEGPVGETQYF. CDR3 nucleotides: TGTGCCAGCAGCTTGGAGGGGCCGGTGGGAGAGACCCAGTACTTC.

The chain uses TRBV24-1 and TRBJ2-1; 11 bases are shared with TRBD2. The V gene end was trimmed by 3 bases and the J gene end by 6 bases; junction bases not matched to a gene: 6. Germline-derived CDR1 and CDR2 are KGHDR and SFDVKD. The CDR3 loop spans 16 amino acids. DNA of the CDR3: TGTGCCACCAGTGATGTTAGCGGGGGGGCCTTCAATGAGCAGTTCTTC. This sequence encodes CATSDVSGGAFNEQFF.

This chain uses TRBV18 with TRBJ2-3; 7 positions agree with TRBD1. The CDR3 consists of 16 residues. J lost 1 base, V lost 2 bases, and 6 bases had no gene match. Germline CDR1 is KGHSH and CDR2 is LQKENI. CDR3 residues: CASSPSGQARTDTQYF. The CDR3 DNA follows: TGTGCCAGCTCACCAAGCGGACAGGCCCGCACAGATACGCAGTATTTT.

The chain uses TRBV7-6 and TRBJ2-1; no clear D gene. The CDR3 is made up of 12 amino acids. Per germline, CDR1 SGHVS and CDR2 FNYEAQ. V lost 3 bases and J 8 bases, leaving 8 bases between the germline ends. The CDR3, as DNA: TGTGCCAGCAGCTTCCGACGAGATGAGCAGTTCTTC. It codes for CASSFRRDEQFF.

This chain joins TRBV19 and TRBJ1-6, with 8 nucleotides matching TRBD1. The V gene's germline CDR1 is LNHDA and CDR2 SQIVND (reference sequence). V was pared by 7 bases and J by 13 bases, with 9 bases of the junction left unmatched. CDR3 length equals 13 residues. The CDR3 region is CASTGQEGAPLHF. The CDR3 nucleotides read TGTGCCAGTACGGGACAGGAAGGAGCGCCCCTCCACTTT.

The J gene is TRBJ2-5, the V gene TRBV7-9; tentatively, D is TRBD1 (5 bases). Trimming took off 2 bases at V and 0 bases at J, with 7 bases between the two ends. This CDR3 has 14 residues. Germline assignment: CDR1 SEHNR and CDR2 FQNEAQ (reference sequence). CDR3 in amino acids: CASSLIRDQETQYF. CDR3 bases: TGTGCCAGCAGCTTAATCAGGGACCAAGAGACCCAGTACTTC.

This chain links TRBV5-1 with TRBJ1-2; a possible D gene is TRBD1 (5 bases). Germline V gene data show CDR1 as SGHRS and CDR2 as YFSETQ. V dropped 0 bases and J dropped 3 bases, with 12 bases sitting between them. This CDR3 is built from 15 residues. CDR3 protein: CASSLERGADYGYTF. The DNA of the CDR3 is TGCGCCAGCAGCTTGGAGCGGGGCGCGGACTATGGCTACACCTTC.

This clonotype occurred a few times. In DNA form, the CDR3 reads TGTGCCAGCAGCGTAGACCCAGCGGGGGGGGAGACCCAGTACTTC. Amino acids: CASSVDPAGGETQYF. The chain carries TRBV9 and TRBJ2-5; 10 bases fit TRBD2. This CDR3 comprises 15 residues. The V gene's germline CDR1 is SGDLS and CDR2 YYNGEE. V gave up 0 bases and J gave up 5 bases; unmatched junction bases: 4.

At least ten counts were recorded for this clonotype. CDR3 nucleotides: TGCAGTGCTATTCTAGCGAATCGGTACGAGCAGTACTTC. Translating gives CSAILANRYEQYF. This sequence joins TRBV20-1 and TRBJ2-7, with D maybe TRBD2 (6 bases). This CDR3 spans 13 amino acids. Germline V gene sequence: CDR1 DFQATT, CDR2 SNEGSKA (reference sequence). V shed 4 bases and J shed 4 bases, with 14 bases lying between them.

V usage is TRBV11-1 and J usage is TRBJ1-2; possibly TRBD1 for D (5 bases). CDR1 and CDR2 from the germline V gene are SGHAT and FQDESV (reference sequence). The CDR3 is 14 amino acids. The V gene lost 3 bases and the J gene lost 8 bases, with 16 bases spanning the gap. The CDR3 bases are TGTGCCAGCAGCTTGGCCGGGACCTCACGCGGCTACACCTTC. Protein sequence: CASSLAGTSRGYTF.

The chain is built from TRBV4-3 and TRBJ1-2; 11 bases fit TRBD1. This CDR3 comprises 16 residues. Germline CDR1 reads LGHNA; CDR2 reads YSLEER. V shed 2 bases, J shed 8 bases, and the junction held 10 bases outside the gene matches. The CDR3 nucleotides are TGCGCCAGCAGCCAACTCAATCGGGGACAGGGGGGCGGCTACACCTTC. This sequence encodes CASSQLNRGQGGGYTF.

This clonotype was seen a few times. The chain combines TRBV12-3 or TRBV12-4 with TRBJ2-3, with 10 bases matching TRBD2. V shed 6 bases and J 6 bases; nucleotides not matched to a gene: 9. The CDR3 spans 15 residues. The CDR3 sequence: CASRSSGGGSDTQYF. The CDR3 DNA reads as TGTGCCAGCAGGTCAAGCGGGGGGGGCTCTGATACGCAGTATTTT.

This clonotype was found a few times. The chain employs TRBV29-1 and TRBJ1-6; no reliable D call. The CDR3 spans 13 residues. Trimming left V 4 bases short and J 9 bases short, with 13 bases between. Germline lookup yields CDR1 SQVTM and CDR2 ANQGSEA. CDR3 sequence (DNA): TGCAGCGTTGTTCTGGGATCGGGTTCACCCCTCCACTTT. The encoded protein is CSVVLGSGSPLHF.

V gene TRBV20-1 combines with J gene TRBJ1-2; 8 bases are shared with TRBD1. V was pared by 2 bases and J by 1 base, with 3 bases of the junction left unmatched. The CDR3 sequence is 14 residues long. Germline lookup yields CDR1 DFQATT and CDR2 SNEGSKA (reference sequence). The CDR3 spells CSARRTGNNYGYTF. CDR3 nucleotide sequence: TGCAGTGCTAGAAGGACAGGGAATAACTATGGCTACACCTTC.

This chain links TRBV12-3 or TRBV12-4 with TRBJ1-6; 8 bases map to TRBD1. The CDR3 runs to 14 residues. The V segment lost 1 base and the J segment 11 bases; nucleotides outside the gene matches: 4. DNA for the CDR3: TGTGCCAGCAGTTTAGGCGGACAGGGTACACCCCTCCACTTT. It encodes CASSLGGQGTPLHF.

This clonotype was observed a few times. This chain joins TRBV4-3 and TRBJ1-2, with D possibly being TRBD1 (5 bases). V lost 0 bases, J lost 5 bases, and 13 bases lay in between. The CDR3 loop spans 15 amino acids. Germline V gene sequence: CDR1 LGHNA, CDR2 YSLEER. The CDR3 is CASSQDQGSLYGYTF. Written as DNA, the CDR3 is TGCGCCAGCAGCCAAGATCAGGGCAGCCTTTATGGCTACACCTTC.

The CDR3 nucleotides read TGTGCCAGCAGTTCGGACAGCGACGAGCAGTACTTC. It codes for CASSSDSDEQYF. The V call is TRBV7-6, the J call TRBJ2-7; TRBD1 is a possible D gene (6 bases). V lost 6 bases and J 5 bases, leaving 11 bases between the germline ends. The CDR3 is made up of 12 amino acids. Germline V gene lookup returns CDR1 SGHVS and CDR2 FNYEAQ.

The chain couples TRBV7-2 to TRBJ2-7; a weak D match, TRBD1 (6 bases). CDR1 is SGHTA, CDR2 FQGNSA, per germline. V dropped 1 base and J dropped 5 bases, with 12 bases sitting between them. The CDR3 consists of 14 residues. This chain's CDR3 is CASSLEQGLNEQYF. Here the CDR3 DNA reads TGTGCCAGCAGCTTAGAACAGGGCCTCAACGAGCAGTACTTC.

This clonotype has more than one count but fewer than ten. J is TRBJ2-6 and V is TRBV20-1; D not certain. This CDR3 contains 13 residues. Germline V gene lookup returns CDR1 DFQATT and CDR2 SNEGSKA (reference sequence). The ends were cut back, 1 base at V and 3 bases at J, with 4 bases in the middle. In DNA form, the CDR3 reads TGCAGTGCTAGAGTCAATGGGGCCAACGTCCTGACTTTC. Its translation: CSARVNGANVLTF.

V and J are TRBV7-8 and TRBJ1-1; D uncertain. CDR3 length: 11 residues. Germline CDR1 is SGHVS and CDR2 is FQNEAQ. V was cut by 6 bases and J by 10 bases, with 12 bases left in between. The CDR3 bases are TGTGCCAGCAGGACGCTAAGTAGAGCTTTCTTT. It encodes CASRTLSRAFF.

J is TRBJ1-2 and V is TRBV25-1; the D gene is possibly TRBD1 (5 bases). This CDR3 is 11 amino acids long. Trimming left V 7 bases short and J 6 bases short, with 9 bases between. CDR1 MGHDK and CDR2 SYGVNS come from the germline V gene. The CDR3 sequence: CASTGRDGYTF. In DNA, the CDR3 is TGTGCCAGCACAGGCAGGGATGGCTACACCTTC.

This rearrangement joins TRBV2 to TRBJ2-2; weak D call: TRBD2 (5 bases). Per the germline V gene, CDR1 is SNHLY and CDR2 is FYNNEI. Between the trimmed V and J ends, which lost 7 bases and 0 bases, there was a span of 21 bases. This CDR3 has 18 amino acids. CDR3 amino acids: CASTRFGEVTANTGELFF. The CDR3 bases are TGTGCCAGCACCCGATTCGGGGAAGTAACAGCGAACACCGGGGAGCTGTTTTTT.

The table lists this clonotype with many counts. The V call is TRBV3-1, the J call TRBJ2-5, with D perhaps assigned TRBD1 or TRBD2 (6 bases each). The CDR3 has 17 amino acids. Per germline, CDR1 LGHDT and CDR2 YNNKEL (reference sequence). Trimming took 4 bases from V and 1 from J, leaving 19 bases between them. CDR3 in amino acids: CASSLLGGGGLQETQYF. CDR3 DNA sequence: TGTGCCAGCAGCCTCCTTGGGGGTGGGGGGCTCCAAGAGACCCAGTACTTC.

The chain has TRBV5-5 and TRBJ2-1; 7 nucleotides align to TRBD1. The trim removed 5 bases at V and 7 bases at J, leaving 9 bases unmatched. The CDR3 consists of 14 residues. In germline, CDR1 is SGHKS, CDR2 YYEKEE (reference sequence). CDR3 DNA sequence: TGTGCCAGCAGGGGACAGCAGACCAAGAATGAGCAGTTCTTC. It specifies CASRGQQTKNEQFF.

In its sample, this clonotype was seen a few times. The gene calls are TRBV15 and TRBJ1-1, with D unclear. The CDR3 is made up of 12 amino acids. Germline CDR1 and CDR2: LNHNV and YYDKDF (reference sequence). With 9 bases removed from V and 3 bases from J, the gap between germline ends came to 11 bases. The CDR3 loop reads CATRGGDTEAFF. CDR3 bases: TGTGCCACTCGCGGCGGGGACACTGAAGCTTTCTTT.

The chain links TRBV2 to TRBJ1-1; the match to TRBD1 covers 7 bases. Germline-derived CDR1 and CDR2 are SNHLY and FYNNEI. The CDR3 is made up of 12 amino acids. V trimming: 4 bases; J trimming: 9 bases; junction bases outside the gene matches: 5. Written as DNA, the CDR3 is TGTGCCAGCAGTGGTCCAGGGGGGAAAGCTTTCTTT. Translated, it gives CASSGPGGKAFF.